The clone carrying this TCR beta chain has more than one count but fewer than ten. Germline assignment: CDR1 SGHTA and CDR2 FQGNSA. The CDR3 sequence is 13 residues long. Trimming pared 5 bases from V and 13 bases from J, leaving 18 bases between. This entry belongs to a study of cytomegalovirus exposure and HLA in healthy donors. Primers: 60 Vbeta forward and 13 Jbeta reverse. Clones were read by immunoSEQ multiplex PCR, and TCRdb kept only the in-frame ones, dropping some. The sample includes 100,000 or so clones, approximately 87% seen only once; the top ten take 2.5% to 3%. This clonotype was sampled from a man in his forties in good health and CMV-seronegative. V usage is TRBV7-2 and J usage is TRBJ2-1, with D perhaps TRBD2 (7 bases). The sequenced sample was PBMCs. The CDR3 loop reads CASSPETGRGQFF. CDR3 DNA sequence: TGTGCCAGCAGCCCGGAAACAGGGAGGGGACAGTTCTTC.